This TCR beta chain is drawn from a study of blood T cell repertoires in COVID-19. Study background: Collection of acute and convalescent COVID-19 samples took place in the United States, Italy and Spain. PBMCs, B-cell-depleted T cells, or T cells were the source of the cDNA or gDNA that made up the material.

Per the original methods: Counts of nucleated cells, estimated from reference gene primer amplification, were obtained. Repertoires were generated with immunoSEQ multiplex PCR, while TCRdb's copy carries only in-frame clones and drops some. D and trimming were read from the DNA, whereas the V and J calls and clone size are those reported in that table. The repertoire includes 140,000 to 150,000 clones, around 85% of them detected once, and under 3% sits in the top ten. The length of the CDR3 is 14 residues. The V end was cut by 7 bases, the J end by 5 bases, with 17 bases between. Germline values: CDR1 MDHEN, CDR2 SYDVKM.

The chain uses TRBV28 and TRBJ1-1; D is unresolved. Sequencing was performed on peripheral blood. The origin of this receptor is a woman aged 40-49 years with active or convalescent COVID-19. CDR3 residues: CASNRGIGRTEAFF. CDR3 DNA sequence: TGTGCCAGCAATAGAGGAATCGGGAGGACTGAAGCTTTCTTT.